These 15 T cell receptor beta chains originate from one sample sequenced in a study of blood T cell repertoires in COVID-19. The table came from immunoSEQ multiplex PCR; TCRdb's copy has only in-frame clones and leaves some out. The repertoire holds some 62,000 clones, with around 91% as singletons. Sequencing used peripheral blood. The source of these receptors is a woman aged 55-75 years with COVID-19, enrolled during active disease.

This chain connects TRBV18 to TRBJ1-4, with 9 bases identical to TRBD1. The CDR3 extends over 14 amino acids. Germline values: CDR1 KGHSH, CDR2 LQKENI. The ends lost 2 bases at V and 5 bases at J; junction bases unmatched: 0. The chain's CDR3 is CASSPDRGNEKLFF. In DNA, the CDR3 is TGTGCCAGCTCACCAGACAGGGGGAATGAAAAACTGTTTTTT. The entire variable domain, with the rest obtained from reference TRBV18 and TRBJ1-4, is as follows: NAGVMQNPRHLVRRRGQEARLRCSPMKGHSHVYWYRQLPEEGLKFMVYLQKENIIDESGMPKERFSAEFPKEGPSILRIQQVVRGDSAAYFCASSPDRGNEKLFFGSGTQLSVL.

This clone was counted once. The gene calls are TRBV28 and TRBJ1-1; possible D gene TRBD1, 6 bases. This CDR3 spans 14 amino acids. Trimming cost V 5 bases and J 1 base, with 11 bases left between them. Germline V CDR1 and CDR2: MDHEN, SYDVKM. CDR3 residues: CASSKGGANTEAFF. CDR3 DNA: TGTGCCAGCAGTAAAGGGGGAGCGAACACTGAAGCTTTCTTT.

V usage is TRBV10-2 and J usage is TRBJ2-6; a possible D gene is TRBD1 (6 bases). Trimming removed 5 bases at V and 0 bases at J, with 14 bases between. The CDR3 has 17 amino acids. In germline, CDR1 is WSHSY, CDR2 SAAADI. The DNA for the CDR3 is TGCGCCAGCAGTAAAACAGGGAAGACCTCTGGGGCCAACGTCCTGACTTTC. This sequence encodes CASSKTGKTSGANVLTF.

V gene TRBV30 combines with J gene TRBJ1-5; no clear D gene. Looked up from germline, CDR1 is GTSNPN and CDR2 is SVGIG (reference sequence). Trimming left V 3 bases short and J 3 bases short, with 9 bases between. This CDR3 contains 13 residues. This CDR3 is CAWSGRDNQPQHF. The CDR3 nucleotides are TGTGCCTGGAGCGGACGGGACAATCAGCCCCAGCATTTT.

The rearrangement uses TRBV9 and TRBJ1-6; D may be TRBD1 (6 bases). Trimming took 2 bases from V and 7 from J, leaving 13 bases between them. CDR1 is SGDLS and CDR2 is YYNGEE in the germline V gene. CDR3 length: 15 residues. CDR3 loop: CASSVQQGNNSPLHF. CDR3 sequence (DNA): TGTGCCAGCAGCGTGCAGCAGGGGAACAATTCACCCCTCCACTTT.

This chain connects TRBV6-5 to TRBJ2-7; weak D call: TRBD1 (5 bases). Germline V CDR1 and CDR2: MNHEY, SVGAGI. This CDR3 comprises 11 residues. V was pared by 7 bases and J by 7 bases, with 11 bases between. The CDR3 spells CASNGHREQYF. CDR3 in DNA: TGTGCCAGCAATGGACATCGGGAGCAGTACTTC.

The rearrangement links TRBV19 to TRBJ2-7; D perhaps matches TRBD1 (6 bases). This CDR3 has 13 residues. CDR1 and CDR2 from the germline V gene are LNHDA and SQIVND (reference sequence). V was cut by 4 bases and J by 5 bases, with 12 bases left in between. CDR3 bases: TGTGCCAGTAGTACCTGGACAGCCCACGAGCAGTACTTC. Translated, it gives CASSTWTAHEQYF.

The chain recombines TRBV27 with TRBJ1-4; TRBD1 might be the D (6 bases). CDR3 size: 14 residues. Looked up from germline, CDR1 is MNHEY and CDR2 is SMNVEV (reference sequence). V lost 4 bases and J 5 bases, leaving 11 bases between the germline ends. In nucleotides, the CDR3 is TGTGCCAGCAGTTGGGGGGGCCGGAATGAAAAACTGTTTTTT. This sequence encodes CASSWGGRNEKLFF.

V gene TRBV5-6 combines with J gene TRBJ1-6, with TRBD1 as a possible D gene (5 bases). V was trimmed by 4 bases and J by 9 bases, leaving 20 bases between them. CDR1 and CDR2 (germline): SGHDT, YYEEEE. The CDR3 length is 16 residues. The CDR3 region has the DNA TGTGCCAGCAGCATGTACGACCGGGGGTCTAGTTCACCCCTCCACTTT. It encodes CASSMYDRGSSSPLHF. The full variable domain, with the rest looked up from reference TRBV5-6 and TRBJ1-6, is DAGVTQSPTHLIKTRGQQVTLRCSPKSGHDTVSWYQQALGQGPQFIFQYYEEEERQRGNFPDRFSGHQFPNYSSELNVNALLLGDSALYLCASSMYDRGSSSPLHFGNGTRLTVT.

This chain joins TRBV18 and TRBJ1-6; 9 bases are shared with TRBD1. The CDR3 consists of 16 residues. Germline V gene lookup returns CDR1 KGHSH and CDR2 LQKENI. V was pared by 3 bases and J by 9 bases, with 9 bases of the junction left unmatched. CDR3 in DNA: TGTGCCAGCTCACCGACACAGGGGGCGGGGATTTCACCCCTCCACTTT. Translated: CASSPTQGAGISPLHF.

The genes are TRBV19 and TRBJ1-2; D is perhaps TRBD1 (6 bases). Germline CDR1 LNHDA, CDR2 SQIVND (reference sequence). CDR3 length: 12 amino acids. Trimming removed 8 bases at V and 8 bases at J, with 15 bases between. The CDR3 nucleotides read TGTGCCAGTCGACAGGACTTGCTCGGCTACACCTTC. Protein product: CASRQDLLGYTF.

This clone was detected a few times. The V gene is TRBV28, the J gene TRBJ2-2, with TRBD1 identical over 7 bases. Germline V gene sequence: CDR1 MDHEN, CDR2 SYDVKM. Unmatched junction bases numbered 4, after V lost 6 bases and J lost 0 bases. CDR3 length: 15 residues. Here the CDR3 reads CASRKGQTNTGELFF. The CDR3 region has the DNA TGTGCCAGCAGAAAGGGACAGACGAACACCGGGGAGCTGTTTTTT.

This sequence joins TRBV27 and TRBJ2-1; TRBD2 matches 10 bases. The CDR3 length is 17 residues. Germline CDR1 MNHEY, CDR2 SMNVEV (reference sequence). V lost 2 bases to trimming and J lost 2 bases; unmatched junction nucleotides: 6. For the CDR3, the DNA is TGTGCCAGCAGTTTACGTATAGCGGGAGGTGCCTACAATGAGCAGTTCTTC. Its protein product is CASSLRIAGGAYNEQFF.

This clone was seen a handful of times. This rearrangement joins TRBV27 to TRBJ1-2; TRBD1 might be the D (5 bases). V was shortened by 1 base and J by 8 bases, with 17 bases between the two germline ends. This CDR3 is 15 amino acids long. The germline gives CDR1 MNHEY, CDR2 SMNVEV (reference sequence). Written as DNA, the CDR3 is TGTGCCAGCAGTTTATTATCCAGGGCGGGGTGGGGCTACACCTTC. This codes for CASSLLSRAGWGYTF.

Here the CDR3 DNA reads TGTGCCAGCAGCTTAACCCGGACAGGCCACTACGAGCAGTACTTC. It translates to CASSLTRTGHYEQYF. This chain connects TRBV7-6 to TRBJ2-7; 7 nucleotides align to TRBD1. The ends lost 2 bases at V and 3 bases at J; junction bases unmatched: 7. The CDR3 is 15 amino acids. Germline CDR1 SGHVS, CDR2 FNYEAQ. Using reference TRBV7-6 and TRBJ2-7 for the parts outside the CDR3, the full variable domain is GAGVSQSPRYKVTKRGQDVALRCDPISGHVSLYWYRQALGQGPEFLTYFNYEAQQDKSGLPNDRFSAERPEGSISTLTIQRTEQRDSAMYRCASSLTRTGHYEQYFGPGTRLTVT.